The TCR beta chain under discussion was sequenced for a study of beta chain features in type 1 diabetes (dated by TCRdb to about 2018). General notes on the study: No differences in mean age, gender distribution, total cell number or subset yield were found between patients and healthy donors. A total of some 110 million sorted cells were examined across all samples, and the number of cells per subset was strongly correlated with RNA yield. In the study, TCRB repertoires of sorted circulating CD4+ T cell subsets from recently diagnosed type 1 diabetes patients were compared with those of matched healthy donors. Regulatory and stem cell-like memory subsets were obtained from only 8 patients and roughly 8 healthy donors, while naive and central memory subsets were obtained from all 30 or so donors.

The cysteine opens and the phenylalanine closes a CDR3 of 13 amino acids. Left in the record is the CDR3 DNA by itself, 39 bases read in frame from the first base. Reading the germline V gene gives CDR1 SNHLY and CDR2 FYNNEI. From V the trimming removes 6 bases and from J it removes 6 bases, while the gene matches leave 6 bases of the junction unaccounted for. The High Capacity cDNA Reverse Transcription Kit was used to reverse transcribe all of the isolated RNA, meaning that expressed TCRB transcripts were what got sequenced. Deep immunoSEQ sequencing was applied to naive, central memory and regulatory T cell samples, giving an average of about 3.6 million total reads per sample. After sorted cells were lysed in RLT buffer, RNA was extracted with DNase-treated RNeasy Micro or Mini kits, with the choice depending on cell number. Each cell subset was processed separately to prevent cross-contamination, with patient and healthy donor samples processed together. TCRB sequences were amplified from cDNA with the immunoSEQ multiplex PCR, producing 87-bp fragments spanning the CDR3 region. Amplicons were sequenced on the Illumina HiSeq platform. The study's processing was this. Synthetic template baselines were used to correct PCR bias computationally, reads within Hamming distance 2 were collapsed together, and singletons that could not be merged were discarded. Reads were aligned against IMGT to assign V, D and J genes, CDR3 length and insertions or deletions at six rearrangement sites. Within each subset, clonotype counts were normalized to sorted cell number, and only after that were true diversity and Gini coefficients computed with the tcR R package. Repertoire sharing was quantified using the overlap coefficient calculated on TCRB nucleotide sequences. Out-of-frame TCRB sequences from naive cells were analyzed to stand in for the pre-selection repertoire. TCRdb's version of the immuneACCESS table is confined to in-frame rearrangements and falls short of the full clone set. An unresolved V gene accounts for under half of the shortfall where checked; the remainder is of unknown origin. The V and J calls and clone size are taken from that table; D and trimming were inferred from the DNA. Recorded for this sample are around 500,000 clones; around 28% of them occurred a single time. About 0.06% of the sample is in the top ten clones.

Overall study results and their limits: At VDJ recombination sites, type 1 diabetes patients had fewer insertions and more deleted nucleotides, which implies abnormalities in thymic rearrangement. The naive, central memory and regulatory TCRB repertoires appeared to resemble one another more closely among patients than among healthy donors. Because small numbers of individuals were included in the HLA sub-analyses, any influence of HLA type on TCRB rearrangement was left unresolved. Because cDNA was sequenced instead of genomic DNA, highly expressing activated cells could be over-represented, though the groups showed no difference in activation or CD3 levels. A moderate but significant shortening of TCRB CDR3 length was observed in type 1 diabetes patients in all four CD4+ subsets. PCR might favor shorter templates, but patient and control samples were amplified and corrected together, so any skew would affect both groups equally.

Points on this clone: Its antigen target is currently unknown. One base away there is no much larger clone; base qualities are not given.

Each donor gave one peripheral blood draw, roughly 0.12 L on average, collected into heparinised tubes. Using a panel that included CD45RO, CCR7, CD25, CD127, CD95 and CD27, naive, central memory, regulatory and stem cell-like memory CD4+ T cells were sorted on a BD FACSAria II. Purity was above 95% for every sorted population. PBMCs were isolated immediately by Lymphoprep density gradient centrifugation and stained directly without culture. To minimize batch effects, samples were stained and sorted in pairs, one healthy donor with one patient per experiment. The sequenced sample was naive CD4+ T cells from blood. Taken with the paper, the label for cell subset or site translates to: true naive CD4+ T cells. The origin of this receptor is a man between 18 and 29 years old in good health. The chain uses TRBV2 and TRBJ2-7, and TRBD2 matches 9 of the central bases. The CDR3 amino acid sequence is: CASRTSGIPEQYF. The sequenced DNA is TGTGCCAGCAGGACTAGCGGAATCCCCGAGCAGTACTTC.